In its sample, the clone carrying this T cell receptor (beta chain) was seen many times. The antigen is not known. In germline, CDR1 is MGHDK, CDR2 SYGVNS. This CDR3 has 15 amino acids. Trimming removed 3 bases from V and 4 bases from J, with 10 bases in between. The library was made from cDNA and included unique molecular identifiers. When about 0.9 to 10 million T cells were used, they gave approximately 450,000 cDNA molecules. TCRdb ran MiXCR on the PCR reads and lists one entry per CDR3 protein. Of about 210,000 distinct CDR3 sequences detected, 29% appear once; the ten largest clones hold 3.4%. This sample was included in a study of post-analysis software for immune sequencing data. Regarding the study as a whole: Samples sharing a preparation batch grouped tightly together when assessed by F measure. Among roughly 5 TRBV segments more frequent in patients than controls were TRBV5-6, TRBV5-1 and TRBV20-1.

Sequenced input: blood. The source is a girl under 18 with multiple sclerosis. This chain links TRBV25-1 with TRBJ1-6, with D unresolved. The DNA for the CDR3 is TGTGCCAGCAGTGATACCCGACGGTATAATTCACCCCTCCACTTT. It translates to CASSDTRRYNSPLHF.